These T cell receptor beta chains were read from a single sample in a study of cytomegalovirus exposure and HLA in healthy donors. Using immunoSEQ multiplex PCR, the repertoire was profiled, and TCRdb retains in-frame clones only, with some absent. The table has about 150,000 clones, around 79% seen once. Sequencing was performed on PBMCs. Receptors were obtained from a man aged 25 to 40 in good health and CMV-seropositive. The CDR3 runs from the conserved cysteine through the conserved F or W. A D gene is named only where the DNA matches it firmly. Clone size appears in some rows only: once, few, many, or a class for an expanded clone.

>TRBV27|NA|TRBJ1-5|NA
CASSTTTGNQPQHF
TGTGCCAGCAGTACAACCACCGGCAATCAGCCCCAGCATTTT
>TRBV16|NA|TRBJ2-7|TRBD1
CASSPPGTGSYEQYF
TGTGCCAGCAGCCCTCCCGGGACAGGGTCCTACGAGCAGTACTTC
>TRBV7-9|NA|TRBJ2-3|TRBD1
CASSVSQGADTQYF
TGTGCCAGCAGCGTTTCCCAGGGGGCAGATACGCAGTATTTT
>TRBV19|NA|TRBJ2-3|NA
CASSIAGMGTDTQYF
TGTGCCAGTAGTATAGCAGGGATGGGCACAGATACGCAGTATTTT
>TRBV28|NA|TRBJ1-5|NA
CASSLNPHTGGPQHF
TGTGCCAGCAGTTTAAACCCGCACACCGGCGGGCCCCAGCATTTT
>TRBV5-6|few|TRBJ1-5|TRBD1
CASSSGTASQPQHF
TGTGCCAGCAGCTCCGGGACAGCCAGTCAGCCCCAGCATTTT
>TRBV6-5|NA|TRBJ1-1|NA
CASSYFPGEAFF
TGTGCCAGCAGTTACTTTCCAGGTGAAGCTTTCTTT
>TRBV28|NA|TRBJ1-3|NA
CASSSAGPGNTIYF
TGTGCCAGCAGTTCAGCGGGGCCTGGAAACACCATATATTTT
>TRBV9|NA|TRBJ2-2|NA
CASSSRTGELFF
TGTGCCAGCAGCTCCCGGACCGGGGAGCTGTTTTTT
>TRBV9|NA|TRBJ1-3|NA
CASSGFQGSGNTIYF
TGTGCCAGCAGCGGGTTCCAGGGGTCCGGAAACACCATATATTTT
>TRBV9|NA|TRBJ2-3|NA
CASSSSEGRGSYTDTQYF
TGTGCCAGCAGCTCTTCCGAGGGTAGGGGGTCGTACACAGATACGCAGTATTTT
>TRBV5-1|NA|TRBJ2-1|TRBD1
CASRGTGGQGNEQFF
TGCGCCAGCAGGGGGACAGGGGGCCAAGGCAATGAGCAGTTCTTC
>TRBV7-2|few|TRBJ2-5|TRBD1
CASSLARQGGAETQYF
TGTGCCAGCAGCTTAGCACGACAGGGGGGTGCCGAGACCCAGTACTTC
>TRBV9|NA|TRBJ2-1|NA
CASSVMDSHGHEQFF
TGTGCCAGCAGCGTAATGGACTCGCATGGCCATGAGCAGTTCTTC
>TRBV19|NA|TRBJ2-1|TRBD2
CASSTSGVATNNEQFF
TGTGCCAGTAGTACTAGCGGTGTCGCTACGAACAATGAGCAGTTCTTC
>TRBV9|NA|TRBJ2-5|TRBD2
CASSAGTSGQETQYF
TGTGCCAGCAGCGCGGGGACTAGCGGACAAGAGACCCAGTACTTC
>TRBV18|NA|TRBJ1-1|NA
CASSPSRQINTEAFF
TGTGCCAGCTCACCATCGAGACAGATAAACACTGAAGCTTTCTTT
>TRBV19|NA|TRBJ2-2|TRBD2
CASTIAGTSGYTGELFF
TGTGCCAGTACCATAGCCGGGACTAGCGGATACACCGGGGAGCTGTTTTTT
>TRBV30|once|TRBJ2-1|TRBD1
CAWSTYFRDRVFF
TGTGCCTGGAGTACATATTTCCGGGACAGGGTTTTCTTC
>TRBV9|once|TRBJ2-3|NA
CASLRGFKQYF
TGTGCCAGCCTAAGGGGATTTAAGCAGTATTTT
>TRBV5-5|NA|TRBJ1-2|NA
CASSLNGDFYGYTF
TGTGCCAGCAGCCTAAACGGGGATTTTTATGGCTACACCTTC
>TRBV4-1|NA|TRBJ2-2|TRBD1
CASRDSRTGELFF
TGCGCCAGCCGGGACAGTCGCACCGGGGAGCTGTTTTTT
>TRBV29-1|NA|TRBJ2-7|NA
CSVLYGQHYEQYF
TGCAGCGTCTTGTATGGACAACACTACGAGCAGTACTTC
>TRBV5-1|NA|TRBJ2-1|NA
CASSRGSLGAGPAYNEQFF
TGCGCCAGCAGCCGAGGGTCGTTAGGTGCGGGGCCCGCCTACAATGAGCAGTTCTTC
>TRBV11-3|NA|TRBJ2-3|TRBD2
CASSLGGAAGTQYF
TGTGCCAGCAGCCTCGGGGGGGCGGCAGGTACGCAGTATTTT
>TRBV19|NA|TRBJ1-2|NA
CASSISGNYGYTF
TGTGCCAGTAGTATCTCAGGGAACTATGGCTACACCTTC
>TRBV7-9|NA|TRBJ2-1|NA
CASSPIAERVYNEQFF
TGTGCCAGCAGCCCAATAGCGGAGAGGGTTTACAATGAGCAGTTCTTC
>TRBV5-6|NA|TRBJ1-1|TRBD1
CASSFGGTGNTEAFF
TGTGCCAGCAGCTTCGGGGGGACAGGGAACACTGAAGCTTTCTTT
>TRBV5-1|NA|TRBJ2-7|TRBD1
CASSSTGVNEQYF
TGCGCCAGCAGCTCCACAGGGGTTAACGAGCAGTACTTC
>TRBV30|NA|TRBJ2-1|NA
CAWSAQYNEQFF
TGTGCCTGGAGTGCACAGTACAATGAGCAGTTCTTC
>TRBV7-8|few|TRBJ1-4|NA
CASSLEGRGPTNEKLFF
TGTGCCAGCAGCTTAGAGGGGCGGGGGCCAACTAATGAAAAACTGTTTTTT
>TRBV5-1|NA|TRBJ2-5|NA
CASGRGGKLETQYF
TGCGCCAGCGGTAGAGGGGGTAAACTGGAGACCCAGTACTTC
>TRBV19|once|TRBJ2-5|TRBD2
CASSFTSGRGETQYF
TGTGCCAGTAGTTTTACTAGCGGGAGAGGGGAGACCCAGTACTTC
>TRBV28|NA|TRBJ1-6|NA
CASRLTGHNSPLHF
TGTGCCAGCAGGCTAACAGGGCATAATTCACCCCTCCACTTT
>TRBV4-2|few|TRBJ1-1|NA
CASSSQVNTEAFF
TGTGCCAGCAGCTCACAGGTTAACACTGAAGCTTTCTTT
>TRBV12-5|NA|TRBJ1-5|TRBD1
CASGFSAGQGLRAQPQHF
TGTGCTAGTGGTTTTAGTGCGGGACAGGGGCTCCGGGCCCAGCCCCAGCATTTT
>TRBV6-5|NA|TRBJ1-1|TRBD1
CASSYETGRTEAFF
TGTGCCAGCAGTTACGAGACAGGGCGGACTGAAGCTTTCTTT
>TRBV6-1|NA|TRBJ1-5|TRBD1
CASKGGGTGDQPQHF
TGTGCCAGCAAGGGAGGCGGGACAGGGGATCAGCCCCAGCATTTT
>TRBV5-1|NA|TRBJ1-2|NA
CASSLAGDSGYTF
TGCGCCAGCAGCTTGGCCGGGGATAGTGGCTACACCTTC
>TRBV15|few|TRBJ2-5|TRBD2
CATSRGRLAGVSETQYF
TGTGCCACCAGCAGAGGGCGGCTAGCGGGGGTGTCCGAGACCCAGTACTTC
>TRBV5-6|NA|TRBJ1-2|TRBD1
CASSLRSTGVHGYTF
TGTGCCAGCAGCTTGCGATCGACAGGGGTTCATGGCTACACCTTC
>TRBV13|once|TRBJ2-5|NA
CASSSNREETQYF
TGTGCCAGCAGCTCAAACAGAGAAGAGACCCAGTACTTC
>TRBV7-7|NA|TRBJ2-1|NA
CASSPYLTAHEQFF
TGTGCCAGCAGCCCATATCTGACTGCCCATGAGCAGTTCTTC
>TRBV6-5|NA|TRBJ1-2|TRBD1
CASSFRGPNYGYTF
TGTGCCAGCAGTTTCAGGGGGCCTAACTATGGCTACACCTTC
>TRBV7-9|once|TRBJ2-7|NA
CASRTTGYEQYF
TGTGCCAGCAGAACTACAGGGTACGAGCAGTACTTC
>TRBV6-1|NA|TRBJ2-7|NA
CASSEVLREQYF
TGTGCCAGCAGTGAAGTACTCCGCGAGCAGTACTTC